A selection of T cell receptor beta chains follows, all from one sample in a study of shared clonotypes between healthy human individuals. Data came from immunoSEQ multiplex PCR; TCRdb stores just in-frame clones and leaves some out. The profile shows approximately 400,000 clones, about 96% of them singletons. The specimen was memory CD8+ T cells sorted from blood. These receptors were obtained from a man aged 25-40 years in good health. CDR3s include the opening cysteine and the closing phenylalanine or tryptophan. D genes are given only for firm matches. Where a row states a size, it is once, few, many or the class of an expanded clone; other rows omit it.

length,J,size,V,D,CDR3,DNA
16,TRBJ2-7,NA,TRBV2,NA,CASKENDKLSSYEQYF,TGTGCCAGCAAGGAGAACGACAAACTAAGCTCCTACGAGCAGTACTTC
15,TRBJ2-3,NA,TRBV7-8,NA,CASSTERGLSDTQYF,TGTGCCAGCAGCACAGAACGGGGGTTATCAGATACGCAGTATTTT
14,TRBJ2-5,NA,TRBV29-1,TRBD1,CSAGDRLLWETQYF,TGCAGCGCTGGGGACAGACTTCTGTGGGAGACCCAGTACTTC
11,TRBJ2-7,NA,TRBV18,NA,CASSPRGEQYF,TGTGCCAGCTCACCCAGAGGCGAGCAGTACTTC
14,TRBJ1-3,NA,TRBV6-6,TRBD1,CASSTGQRSVTIYF,TGTGCCAGCAGTACGGGACAGAGGTCCGTCACCATATATTTT
15,TRBJ1-5,NA,TRBV28,NA,CASSLRGMGDQPQHF,TGTGCCAGCAGTTTAAGGGGGATGGGAGATCAGCCCCAGCATTTT
12,TRBJ2-3,NA,TRBV29-1,TRBD2,CSATSGTDTQYF,TGCAGCGCAACTAGCGGCACAGATACGCAGTATTTT
15,TRBJ2-5,NA,TRBV21-1,NA,CASSEGFRGQETQYF,TGTGCCAGCAGCGAAGGATTCAGGGGACAAGAGACCCAGTACTTC
16,TRBJ1-6,NA,TRBV5-1,TRBD1,CASSWGQPSTGSPLHF,TGCGCCAGCAGCTGGGGACAGCCATCTACTGGGTCACCCCTCCACTTT
12,TRBJ2-1,once,TRBV5-6,NA,CASSFLGSEQFF,TGTGCCAGCAGCTTTCTGGGGTCAGAGCAGTTCTTC
13,TRBJ1-3,NA,TRBV28,NA,CASLEGAGNTIYF,TGTGCCAGCCTGGAGGGCGCGGGAAACACCATATATTTT
15,TRBJ1-4,NA,TRBV28,NA,CASRSPTVVNEKLFF,TGTGCCAGTCGGTCCCCGACCGTAGTTAATGAAAAACTGTTTTTT
11,TRBJ2-7,NA,TRBV30,NA,CAWSVREEQYF,TGTGCCTGGAGTGTAAGGGAAGAGCAGTACTTC
18,TRBJ2-2,NA,TRBV15,TRBD2,CATSSPLSGRGNTGELFF,TGTGCCACCAGCAGTCCCTTGAGCGGGAGGGGGAACACCGGGGAGCTGTTTTTT
15,TRBJ2-1,NA,TRBV11-1,TRBD1,CASSPSGTGSNEQFF,TGTGCCAGCAGCCCTTCCGGGACAGGGAGCAATGAGCAGTTCTTC
15,TRBJ2-5,NA,TRBV10-1,TRBD1,CASSLDGTVKETQYF,TGCGCCAGCAGCTTAGATGGGACAGTCAAAGAGACCCAGTACTTC
11,TRBJ2-7,once,TRBV30,NA,CAWSWKREQYF,TGTGCCTGGAGTTGGAAGCGCGAGCAGTACTTC
16,TRBJ2-7,once,TRBV19,TRBD1,CASSPKGDRPFYEQYF,TGTGCCAGTAGCCCCAAAGGGGACAGACCCTTCTACGAGCAGTACTTC
14,TRBJ2-5,NA,TRBV28,NA,CASSLILERETQYF,TGTGCCAGCAGCTTGATTCTGGAAAGGGAGACCCAGTACTTC
14,TRBJ2-1,NA,TRBV5-1,TRBD2,CASSLSGRASEQFF,TGCGCCAGCAGCTTAAGCGGGAGGGCCAGTGAGCAGTTCTTC
18,TRBJ2-3,NA,TRBV27,TRBD2,CASSYRGGARSRADTQYF,TGTGCCAGCAGTTACCGGGGGGGGGCGCGTTCTAGGGCAGATACGCAGTATTTT
15,TRBJ2-5,once,TRBV5-1,TRBD1,CASSPGYRGPETQYF,TGCGCCAGCAGCCCAGGATACAGGGGGCCAGAGACCCAGTACTTC
15,TRBJ2-3,NA,TRBV5-6,TRBD2,CASSIRSGTADTQYF,TGTGCCAGCAGCATCCGTAGCGGGACGGCAGATACGCAGTATTTT
16,TRBJ2-7,NA,TRBV28,TRBD2,CASSFQPGRPSYEQYF,TGTGCCAGCAGTTTTCAGCCCGGGAGGCCATCCTACGAGCAGTACTTC
13,TRBJ2-7,NA,TRBV9,TRBD1,CASGAGGTYEQYF,TGTGCCAGCGGAGCAGGGGGAACCTACGAGCAGTACTTC
14,TRBJ1-6,NA,TRBV11-2,TRBD1,CASSFGQGNSPLHF,TGTGCCAGCAGCTTCGGACAGGGTAATTCACCCCTCCACTTT
19,TRBJ2-1,NA,TRBV7-9,TRBD2,CASSRTSGRAYVPYNEQFF,TGTGCCAGCAGCCGGACTAGCGGGAGGGCCTATGTCCCATACAATGAGCAGTTCTTC
17,TRBJ2-3,NA,TRBV5-6,NA,CASSPPPGGKLTDTQYF,TGTGCCAGCAGCCCCCCCCCAGGGGGGAAACTCACAGATACGCAGTATTTT
11,TRBJ2-2,NA,TRBV27,NA,CASSLAGELFF,TGTGCCAGCAGTTTAGCCGGGGAGCTGTTTTTT
15,TRBJ2-7,NA,TRBV12-5,NA,CASGGKGSLIYEQYF,TGTGCTAGTGGTGGAAAGGGGAGCCTTATTTACGAGCAGTACTTC
15,TRBJ1-4,NA,TRBV27,NA,CASSPQGRGYEKLFF,TGTGCCAGCAGTCCCCAGGGTCGGGGGTATGAAAAACTGTTTTTT
14,TRBJ2-2,NA,TRBV4-1,TRBD2,CATGLGSNTGELFF,TGCGCCACCGGACTAGGGTCGAACACCGGGGAGCTGTTTTTT
13,TRBJ1-2,NA,TRBV19,NA,CASSPDSYAGYTF,TGTGCCAGTAGCCCGGACAGCTACGCAGGCTACACCTTC
15,TRBJ2-2,NA,TRBV7-9,TRBD1,CASSLVPRGSGELFF,TGTGCCAGCAGCTTAGTCCCCAGGGGGTCCGGGGAGCTGTTTTTT